This is a list of T cell receptor beta chains from one sample in a study of shared clonotypes between healthy human individuals. TCRdb's table, derived via immunoSEQ multiplex PCR, lists solely in-frame clones and lacks some. Of 850,000 to 1,100,000 clones listed, roughly 80% are singletons. Sequenced sample: memory CD4+ T cells from PBMCs. These receptors originate from a man between 18 and 35 years old in good health. Some clones in this sample may be carry-over from other donors' samples. Each CDR3 is given with its conserved first and last residue. Each record gives: J gene, clone size, V gene, D gene, CDR3 DNA, CDR3 protein. A D gene is named only where the DNA matches it firmly. Expanded clones are given a class, and other clones once, few, many or no size at all.

j_gene: TRBJ1-4
abundance: NA
v_gene: TRBV27
d_gene: TRBD1
CDR3nt: TGTGCCAGCAGTTCCGACAGGGGCGGTGAAAAACTGTTTTTT
CDR3aa: CASSSDRGGEKLFF

j_gene: TRBJ2-7
abundance: NA
v_gene: TRBV9
d_gene: NA
CDR3nt: TGTGCCAGCAGCGTAGAGTCCGGGGCTGTCTACGAGCAGTACTTC
CDR3aa: CASSVESGAVYEQYF

j_gene: TRBJ2-5
abundance: NA
v_gene: TRBV19
d_gene: NA
CDR3nt: TGTGCCAGTAGTAGGGGGTCACTCCCCGGGGAGACCCAGTACTTC
CDR3aa: CASSRGSLPGETQYF

j_gene: TRBJ1-1
abundance: NA
v_gene: TRBV5-1
d_gene: NA
CDR3nt: TGCGCCAGCAGCTTGCAGGTTATGAACACTGAAGCTTTCTTT
CDR3aa: CASSLQVMNTEAFF

j_gene: TRBJ2-2
abundance: once
v_gene: TRBV18
d_gene: TRBD2
CDR3nt: TGTGCCAGCTCACGCACTTCTAGCGGGACAGACACCGGGGAGCTGTTTTTT
CDR3aa: CASSRTSSGTDTGELFF

j_gene: TRBJ2-7
abundance: NA
v_gene: TRBV4-2
d_gene: TRBD2
CDR3nt: TGTGCCAGCAGCCAAGGAGCGCCCGGATCCTTCAGCGGGAGGCTCCACGAGCAGTACTTC
CDR3aa: CASSQGAPGSFSGRLHEQYF

j_gene: TRBJ1-3
abundance: NA
v_gene: TRBV29-1
d_gene: NA
CDR3nt: TGCAGCGTACATGCGGGGGGAAACACCATATATTTT
CDR3aa: CSVHAGGNTIYF

j_gene: TRBJ1-1
abundance: NA
v_gene: TRBV27
d_gene: NA
CDR3nt: TGTGCCAGCAGTTTAAGGGCAGGAGAAAACACTGAAGCTTTCTTT
CDR3aa: CASSLRAGENTEAFF

j_gene: TRBJ2-2
abundance: NA
v_gene: TRBV5-1
d_gene: NA
CDR3nt: TGCGCCAGCAGAGGGTGGAAGACGGACAATTCTGACGCGAACACCGGGGAGCTGTTTTTT
CDR3aa: CASRGWKTDNSDANTGELFF

j_gene: TRBJ2-2
abundance: NA
v_gene: TRBV5-5
d_gene: TRBD1
CDR3nt: TGTGCCAGCACCGGGACAGGGTGGGACGGGGAGCTGTTTTTT
CDR3aa: CASTGTGWDGELFF

j_gene: TRBJ2-1
abundance: NA
v_gene: TRBV4-3
d_gene: NA
CDR3nt: TGCGCCAGCAGCCAAGGTTACGCCTACAATGAGCAGTTCTTC
CDR3aa: CASSQGYAYNEQFF

j_gene: TRBJ2-7
abundance: NA
v_gene: TRBV7-8
d_gene: NA
CDR3nt: TGTGCCAGCAGCTTTAGAGGCGGAACCTACGAGCAGTACTTC
CDR3aa: CASSFRGGTYEQYF

j_gene: TRBJ1-2
abundance: NA
v_gene: TRBV11-2
d_gene: NA
CDR3nt: TGTGCCAGCAGCTTATCCCAGGGTCGGAGCTATGGCTACACCTTC
CDR3aa: CASSLSQGRSYGYTF

j_gene: TRBJ2-5
abundance: NA
v_gene: TRBV7-2
d_gene: NA
CDR3nt: TGTGCCAGCCTCGGCCTGGGGGAGACCCAGTACTTC
CDR3aa: CASLGLGETQYF

j_gene: TRBJ2-5
abundance: NA
v_gene: TRBV29-1
d_gene: NA
CDR3nt: TGCAGCGTTGAAAAGGGGGGGTACCAAGAGACCCAGTACTTC
CDR3aa: CSVEKGGYQETQYF

j_gene: TRBJ2-7
abundance: NA
v_gene: TRBV5-1
d_gene: NA
CDR3nt: TGCGCCAGCAGCTTAAACGTCAACCTCTACGAGCAGTACTTC
CDR3aa: CASSLNVNLYEQYF

j_gene: TRBJ2-6
abundance: NA
v_gene: TRBV7-6
d_gene: NA
CDR3nt: TGTGCCAGCAGCACCATAGGGGGGACAGTGACTGGGGCCAACGTCCTGACTTTC
CDR3aa: CASSTIGGTVTGANVLTF

j_gene: TRBJ2-3
abundance: NA
v_gene: TRBV25-1
d_gene: TRBD2
CDR3nt: TGTGCCAGCAGTTGGGGGGGGACAGATACGCAGTATTTT
CDR3aa: CASSWGGTDTQYF

j_gene: TRBJ2-5
abundance: NA
v_gene: TRBV29-1
d_gene: TRBD2
CDR3nt: TGCAGCGTGCCGACTAGCGGGGCTCTTGAGACCCAGTACTTC
CDR3aa: CSVPTSGALETQYF

j_gene: TRBJ2-7
abundance: once
v_gene: TRBV5-1
d_gene: NA
CDR3nt: TGCGCCAGCAGCTTAGGCGGGGAACCGTACGAGCAGTACTTC
CDR3aa: CASSLGGEPYEQYF

j_gene: TRBJ2-1
abundance: NA
v_gene: TRBV30
d_gene: NA
CDR3nt: TGTGCCTGGAATAAACCAGGCGCGGGATGGTTCTTC
CDR3aa: CAWNKPGAGWFF

j_gene: TRBJ2-1
abundance: NA
v_gene: TRBV2
d_gene: NA
CDR3nt: TGTGCCAGCAGTGGAGGCAGGGCGGCCTACAATGAGCAGTTCTTC
CDR3aa: CASSGGRAAYNEQFF

j_gene: TRBJ1-2
abundance: NA
v_gene: TRBV7-9
d_gene: NA
CDR3nt: TGTGCCAGCAGCTTAGTTTCGCAAGGGGCCGCCGGGAGAGGCTACACCTTC
CDR3aa: CASSLVSQGAAGRGYTF

j_gene: TRBJ2-2
abundance: once
v_gene: TRBV25-1
d_gene: NA
CDR3nt: TGTGCCAGCAGTGAATCCCCTGGCACCGGGGAGCTGTTTTTT
CDR3aa: CASSESPGTGELFF

j_gene: TRBJ2-1
abundance: few
v_gene: TRBV18
d_gene: NA
CDR3nt: TGTGCCAGCCTTCGTCCAGGTAGCTCCTACAATGAGCAGTTCTTC
CDR3aa: CASLRPGSSYNEQFF

j_gene: TRBJ1-3
abundance: NA
v_gene: TRBV28
d_gene: NA
CDR3nt: TGTGCCAGCAGTTTCCCGATGACAGGTTCTGGAAACACCATATATTTT
CDR3aa: CASSFPMTGSGNTIYF

j_gene: TRBJ2-7
abundance: NA
v_gene: TRBV6-5
d_gene: TRBD1
CDR3nt: TGTGCCAGCACGGGACAGGGGGAGCAGTACTTC
CDR3aa: CASTGQGEQYF

j_gene: TRBJ2-7
abundance: NA
v_gene: TRBV11-3
d_gene: NA
CDR3nt: TGTGCCAGCAGCTCCGGGGACAACTACGAGCAGTACTTC
CDR3aa: CASSSGDNYEQYF

j_gene: TRBJ2-3
abundance: NA
v_gene: TRBV9
d_gene: TRBD2
CDR3nt: TGTGCCAGCAGCGCCTTCATAGCGGGAGCGGGGGATACGCAGTATTTT
CDR3aa: CASSAFIAGAGDTQYF

j_gene: TRBJ2-7
abundance: NA
v_gene: TRBV19
d_gene: NA
CDR3nt: TGTGCCAGTAGTGAACAGGGAAGTGACTACGAGCAGTACTTC
CDR3aa: CASSEQGSDYEQYF

j_gene: TRBJ2-3
abundance: NA
v_gene: TRBV11-3
d_gene: TRBD1
CDR3nt: TGTGCCAGCAGCTTGGGACAGACCAGCACAGATACGCAGTATTTT
CDR3aa: CASSLGQTSTDTQYF